The source of this T cell receptor beta chain is a study of cytomegalovirus exposure and HLA in healthy donors. Study-wide results and limits: Within the 120 validation repertoires, first-cohort TCR clusters tended to co-occur, according to a later analysis. Cytomegalovirus-associated TCR beta chains were listed, numbering 164. Rare sequences made up most TCRs, while some public TCRs were found in many donors.

The CDR3 covers 13 residues. The V end was cut by 6 bases, the J end by 3 bases, with 11 bases between. Germline V gene data show CDR1 as LNHDA and CDR2 as SQIVND (reference sequence). These donors were members of the approximately 110-subject validation cohort, a group separate from the approximately 670-subject first cohort. For this clone: Its target is unknown.

Profiling relied on immunoSEQ multiplex PCR, and the TCRdb table lists in-frame clones only, not all of them. This sample has more than 300,000 clones, with about nine tenths found just once. The clonotype originates from a woman between 18 and 30 years old in good health and CMV-seronegative. Input material: PBMCs. The rearrangement joins TRBV19 to TRBJ1-1; D gene unclear. As DNA, the CDR3 is TGTGCCAGTAGCCTCCTTAGTGACACTGAAGCTTTCTTT. This gives the protein CASSLLSDTEAFF.